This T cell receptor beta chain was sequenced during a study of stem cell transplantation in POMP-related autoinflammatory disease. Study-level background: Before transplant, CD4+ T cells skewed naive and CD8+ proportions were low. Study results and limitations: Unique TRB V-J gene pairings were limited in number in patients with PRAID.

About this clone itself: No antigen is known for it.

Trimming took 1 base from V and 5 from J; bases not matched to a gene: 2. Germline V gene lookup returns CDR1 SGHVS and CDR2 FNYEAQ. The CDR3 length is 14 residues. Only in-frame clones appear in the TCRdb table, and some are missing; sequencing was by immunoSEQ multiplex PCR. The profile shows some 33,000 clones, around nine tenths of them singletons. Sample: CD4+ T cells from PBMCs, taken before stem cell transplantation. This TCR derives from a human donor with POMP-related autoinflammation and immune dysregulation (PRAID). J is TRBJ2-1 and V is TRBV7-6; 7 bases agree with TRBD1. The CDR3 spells CASSLGDSHNEQFF. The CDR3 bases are TGTGCCAGCAGCTTAGGGGACAGCCACAATGAGCAGTTCTTC.